The 21 T cell receptor beta chains in this list originate from one sample, sequenced in a study of T-cell reconstitution after alpha-beta-depleted transplantation in children. This sample's TCRbeta library carried unique molecular identifier barcodes. TCRdb used MiXCR to reprocess the PCR reads, holding one entry per CDR3 protein. The table records about 210,000 distinct CDR3 sequences, about 15% of them present only once. The starting material was PBMCs, mostly from graft donor cells, obtained 360 days after TCRalphabeta/CD19-depleted stem cell transplant. The receptors were sampled from a male patient aged 2-15 years who had a stem cell transplant for acute lymphoblastic leukemia, so the T cells may come from the graft donor.

CDR3 bases: TGTGCCAGCAGTTTGCAGTACTATGGCTACACCTTC. Encoded protein: CASSLQYYGYTF. V is TRBV12-3 or TRBV12-4 and J is TRBJ1-2; no clear D. The V gene lost 3 bases and the J gene lost 3 bases, with 5 bases spanning the gap. CDR3 size: 12 residues.

The chain links TRBV29-1 to TRBJ2-5, with 7 bases fitting TRBD2. The CDR3 totals 13 residues. The junction had 12 bases not matched to a gene; V was cut back by 7 bases and J by 7 bases. Germline V CDR1 and CDR2: SQVTM, ANQGSEA. In DNA form, the CDR3 reads TGCAGCGCCGGGGGGACGGCCGATATGACCCAGTACTTC. Protein: CSAGGTADMTQYF.

This clonotype was seen a few times. J is TRBJ2-1 and V is TRBV24-1, with D uncertain. V lost 4 bases and J 4 bases, leaving 19 bases between the germline ends. The CDR3 is 17 residues long. The germline V gene has CDR1 KGHDR and CDR2 SFDVKD. CDR3 sequence (DNA): TGTGCCACCAGTGAGCCGGTCACGATTAATGAGTACAATGAGCAGTTCTTC. Residues: CATSEPVTINEYNEQFF.

In its sample, this clonotype was seen a few times. This sequence joins TRBV10-2 and TRBJ2-1, with TRBD2 identical over 8 bases. CDR3 size: 13 residues. The germline gives CDR1 WSHSY, CDR2 SAAADI. Trimming took 5 bases from V and 7 from J; bases not matched to a gene: 4. The CDR3 spells CASSTVAGNEQFF. CDR3 DNA sequence: TGCGCCAGCAGTACTGTAGCGGGAAATGAGCAGTTCTTC.

This clonotype has a handful of counts. The chain combines TRBV7-9 with TRBJ2-7; TRBD1 matches at 10 bases. CDR1 is SEHNR, CDR2 FQNEAQ, per germline (reference sequence). The V gene end was trimmed by 5 bases and the J gene end by 6 bases; junction bases not matched to a gene: 19. The CDR3 contains 18 residues. This chain's CDR3 is CASSPRLRGQGKISEQYF. CDR3 coding DNA: TGTGCCAGCAGCCCCCGTCTTAGGGGACAGGGGAAGATTTCCGAGCAGTACTTC.

The V gene is TRBV11-2, the J gene TRBJ1-1, with D perhaps matching TRBD1 (6 bases). The CDR3 has 15 residues. V was cut by 3 bases and J by 1 base, with 12 bases left in between. Per germline, CDR1 SGHAT and CDR2 FQNNGV. The DNA of the CDR3 is TGTGCCAGCAGCTTGGAACCGACAGGGAACACTGAAGCTTTCTTT. It translates to CASSLEPTGNTEAFF.

The chain employs TRBV12-3 or TRBV12-4 and TRBJ2-4; D unclear. The V gene lost 5 bases and the J gene lost 4 bases, with 3 bases spanning the gap. The CDR3 has 11 amino acids. The CDR3 nucleotides read TGTGCCAGCAGTCCTAAAAACATTCAGTACTTC. It translates to CASSPKNIQYF.

The genes are TRBV9 and TRBJ2-4, with 9 bases matching TRBD1. CDR1 is SGDLS and CDR2 is YYNGEE in the germline V gene. CDR3 length: 16 amino acids. V gave up 0 bases and J gave up 1 base; unmatched junction bases: 2. The CDR3 DNA is TGTGCCAGCAGCGTAGACGGGACAGGGGCCAAAAACATTCAGTACTTC. Protein: CASSVDGTGAKNIQYF.

The chain is built from TRBV4-2 and TRBJ2-7, with 8 bases that match TRBD1. V lost 0 bases to trimming and J lost 6 bases; unmatched junction nucleotides: 4. This CDR3 spans 14 amino acids. Germline loops: CDR1 LGHNA, CDR2 YNFKEQ. The CDR3 spells CASSQEAGGPEQYF. CDR3 coding DNA: TGTGCCAGCAGCCAAGAGGCAGGGGGCCCCGAGCAGTACTTC.

The CDR3 protein is CASSLVIGGGVDTQYF. The CDR3 nucleotides are TGTGCCAGCAGCTTAGTAATAGGGGGGGGCGTAGATACGCAGTATTTT. The chain uses TRBV7-2 and TRBJ2-3; TRBD2 might be the D (7 bases). Trimming cost V 1 base and J 5 bases, with 16 bases left between them. The CDR3 sequence is 16 residues long. The germline CDR1 and CDR2 sequences are SGHTA and FQGNSA. Variable domain in full (rest from reference TRBV7-2 and TRBJ2-3): GAGVSQSPSNKVTEKGKDVELRCDPISGHTALYWYRQSLGQGLEFLIYFQGNSAPDKSGLPSDRFSAERTGGSVSTLTIQRTQQEDSAVYLCASSLVIGGGVDTQYFGPGTRLTVL.

This clonotype was detected only a few times. This rearrangement joins TRBV4-3 to TRBJ2-2; D is possibly TRBD2 (7 bases). Trimming took 5 bases from V and 6 from J, leaving 10 bases between them. The germline CDR1 and CDR2 sequences are LGHNA and YSLEER. The CDR3 is made up of 13 amino acids. CDR3 sequence (DNA): TGCGCCAGCAGCAAAGGGGGGGCCGGGGAGCTGTTTTTT. Protein: CASSKGGAGELFF.

This clonotype has more than one count but fewer than ten. The chain joins TRBV10-3 to TRBJ2-7; 8 bases fit TRBD1. The V gene end was trimmed by 7 bases and the J gene end by 2 bases; junction bases not matched to a gene: 7. The CDR3 consists of 14 residues. CDR1 ENHRY and CDR2 SYGVKD come from the germline V gene. The CDR3 region is CAIKALDRAYEQYF. The CDR3 DNA follows: TGTGCCATCAAGGCCTTGGACAGGGCCTACGAGCAGTACTTC.

The chain combines TRBV12-3 or TRBV12-4 with TRBJ2-1; the match to TRBD2 covers 8 bases. V trimming: 6 bases; J trimming: 6 bases; junction bases outside the gene matches: 7. This CDR3 region has 14 residues. The CDR3 region is CASRGLVEGNEQFF. In DNA, the CDR3 is TGTGCCAGCAGGGGACTAGTAGAAGGCAATGAGCAGTTCTTC.

The rearrangement joins TRBV25-1 to TRBJ2-3; D might be TRBD2 (5 bases). The CDR3 contains 16 residues. V lost 5 bases and J lost 3, with 18 bases in between. CDR1 MGHDK and CDR2 SYGVNS come from the germline V gene. CDR3: CASSPPGNGVTDTQYF. DNA for the CDR3: TGTGCCAGCAGTCCCCCCGGGAACGGGGTGACAGATACGCAGTATTTT.

This clonotype was counted between two and nine times. This rearrangement joins TRBV7-2 to TRBJ1-4; the match to TRBD1 covers 8 bases. The length of the CDR3 is 15 residues. Trimming removed 5 bases from V and 6 bases from J; junction bases left unmatched: 8. Germline CDR1 is SGHTA and CDR2 is FQGNSA. CDR3 nucleotides: TGTGCCAGCAGCCGGCCGGGACAGGCGCATGAAAAACTGTTTTTT. Encoded protein: CASSRPGQAHEKLFF.

The chain is built from TRBV5-8 and TRBJ2-3, with a weak D call TRBD1 (6 bases). The CDR3 consists of 15 residues. Deletions cut 4 bases from V and 5 bases from J, with 17 bases between. Germline V gene sequence: CDR1 SGHTS, CDR2 YDEGEE. CDR3 nucleotide sequence: TGTGCCAGCAGCCCGTCCGGGACAAGGCAAGATACGCAGTATTTT. Translated, it gives CASSPSGTRQDTQYF.

This clonotype was detected many times. The J gene is TRBJ2-1, the V gene TRBV2, with TRBD2 matching over 8 bases. The CDR3 spans 16 residues. Germline V CDR1 and CDR2: SNHLY, FYNNEI. The ends lost 4 bases at V and 10 bases at J; junction bases unmatched: 15. CDR3: CASSAIGRGESWEQFF. CDR3 coding DNA: TGTGCCAGCAGTGCTATAGGGCGGGGGGAGTCTTGGGAGCAGTTCTTC. Filled out from reference TRBV2 and TRBJ2-1, the complete variable domain reads EPEVTQTPSHQVTQMGQEVILRCVPISNHLYFYWYRQILGQKVEFLVSFYNNEISEKSEIFDDQFSVERPDGSNFTLKIRSTKLEDSAMYFCASSAIGRGESWEQFFGPGTRLTVL.

This clonotype was observed a few times. The V and J genes are TRBV4-3 and TRBJ2-1; 10 nucleotides line up with TRBD2. J gave up 7 bases and V 1 base, and 13 bases lay outside the gene matches. Germline V gene data show CDR1 as LGHNA and CDR2 as YSLEER. The CDR3 extends over 18 amino acids. Written as DNA, the CDR3 is TGCGCCAGCAGCCAAGTTGTGGGTAGCGGGAGGAGGGGGAATGAGCAGTTCTTC. Its translation: CASSQVVGSGRRGNEQFF.

The chain combines TRBV6-6 with TRBJ1-2; D is unclear. CDR1 and CDR2 from the germline V gene are MNHNY and SVGAGI (reference sequence). The CDR3 loop spans 12 amino acids. V was trimmed by 3 bases and J by 4 bases, leaving 6 bases between them. The CDR3 protein is CASSYRGYGYTF. The CDR3 coding sequence is TGTGCCAGCAGTTATCGGGGCTATGGCTACACCTTC.

The chain uses TRBV7-2 and TRBJ1-1; 7 nucleotides align to TRBD1. CDR1 and CDR2 (germline): SGHTA, FQGNSA. J lost 0 bases, V lost 5 bases, and 9 bases had no gene match. The CDR3 sequence is 16 residues long. As DNA, the CDR3 is TGTGCCAGCAGCCGAGACAGGGAGAGGATGAACACTGAAGCTTTCTTT. Translating gives CASSRDRERMNTEAFF.

This clonotype was recorded at least ten times. J is TRBJ1-2 and V is TRBV5-5, with D uncertain. The germline CDR1 and CDR2 sequences are SGHKS and YYEKEE (reference sequence). CDR3 length equals 11 residues. Trimming stripped 1 base from V and 3 bases from J, with 1 base between. The CDR3 bases are TGTGCCAGCAGCTTGCACTATGGCTACACCTTC. This gives the protein CASSLHYGYTF.